Below are 17 T cell receptor beta chains sequenced from a single sample in a study of multiple sclerosis patients with progressive multifocal leukoencephalopathy. Specified time point: time of PML onset. Profiling relied on immunoSEQ multiplex PCR, and the TCRdb table lists in-frame clones only, not all of them. The table lists about 31,000 clones, approximately 88% of them singletons. This specimen consisted of PBMCs, obtained from a patient treated with natalizumab. The receptors here all came from a middle-aged woman with progressive multifocal leukoencephalopathy.

The chain joins TRBV18 to TRBJ2-6, with 10 bases that match TRBD2. The J segment lost 5 bases and the V segment lost 2 bases, leaving 12 bases of the junction unmatched. Germline V gene data show CDR1 as KGHSH and CDR2 as LQKENI. This CDR3 spans 19 amino acids. The chain's CDR3 is CASSPSASGGILRANVLTF. As DNA, the CDR3 is TGTGCCAGCTCACCATCGGCTAGCGGGGGAATCCTACGGGCCAACGTCCTGACTTTC.

The gene calls are TRBV2 and TRBJ2-1; no clear D gene. V dropped 6 bases and J dropped 3 bases, with 9 bases sitting between them. Looked up from germline, CDR1 is SNHLY and CDR2 is FYNNEI. This CDR3 is 13 amino acids long. CDR3 amino acids: CASRVSFYNEQFF. The DNA for the CDR3 is TGTGCCAGCAGGGTAAGCTTCTACAATGAGCAGTTCTTC.

This clone appeared a few times. The chain joins TRBV6-6 to TRBJ1-1; D uncertain. The CDR3 has 12 amino acids. V dropped 9 bases and J dropped 4 bases, with 12 bases sitting between them. Germline V gives CDR1 MNHNY, CDR2 SVGAGI (reference sequence). CDR3 sequence reads: CASTRGSTEAFF. In DNA, the CDR3 is TGTGCCAGTACCAGAGGCAGCACTGAAGCTTTCTTT.

This rearrangement joins TRBV19 to TRBJ1-5; 7 bases fit TRBD1. The CDR3 length is 15 residues. The germline V gene has CDR1 LNHDA and CDR2 SQIVND (reference sequence). The trim removed 6 bases at V and 2 bases at J, leaving 7 bases unmatched. CDR3 bases: TGTGCCAGTAGCTCAGGGGGTAGGGGCAATCAGCCCCAGCATTTT. It translates to CASSSGGRGNQPQHF.

This chain connects TRBV11-3 to TRBJ2-5, with D unclear. Germline CDR1 is SGHNT and CDR2 is YENEEA. The V gene lost 5 bases and the J gene lost 5 bases, with 15 bases spanning the gap. The CDR3 consists of 14 residues. This chain's CDR3 is CASSLDTLRETQYF. The DNA of the CDR3 is TGTGCCAGCAGCCTTGACACTCTCAGGGAGACCCAGTACTTC.

The gene calls are TRBV19 and TRBJ1-4; possibly TRBD1 for D (5 bases). Trimming stripped 5 bases from V and 8 bases from J, with 18 bases between. This CDR3 is built from 15 residues. Germline CDR1 LNHDA, CDR2 SQIVND (reference sequence). In nucleotides, the CDR3 is TGTGCCAGTAGTTCGACCGGGACCCCGGAGGAAAAACTGTTTTTT. Translation: CASSSTGTPEEKLFF.

The chain employs TRBV7-9 and TRBJ2-3, with 14 bases that match TRBD2. This CDR3 region has 15 residues. Germline V gene lookup returns CDR1 SEHNR and CDR2 FQNEAQ (reference sequence). V lost 8 bases and J lost 4; bases outside the gene matches: 5. CDR3 region: CASGLTSGRADTQYF. For the CDR3, the DNA is TGTGCCAGCGGGTTGACTAGCGGGAGGGCAGATACGCAGTATTTT.

The chain combines TRBV7-9 with TRBJ1-1; no firm D call. The CDR3 totals 14 residues. The ends were cut back, 6 bases at V and 3 bases at J, with 14 bases in the middle. Germline V gives CDR1 SEHNR, CDR2 FQNEAQ (reference sequence). The CDR3 DNA reads as TGTGCCAGCAGTCCAGACATGGAAGACACTGAAGCTTTCTTT. It encodes CASSPDMEDTEAFF.

The sample holds a few counts of this clone. This rearrangement joins TRBV7-9 to TRBJ2-7; possibly TRBD1 or TRBD2 for D (5 bases each). The V end lost 5 bases, the J end lost 4 bases, and 18 bases lay between the germline ends. The V gene's germline CDR1 is SEHNR and CDR2 FQNEAQ (reference sequence). The CDR3 loop spans 15 amino acids. For the CDR3, the DNA is TGTGCCAGCAGCGACACCCGGGGCGTTCCATACGAGCAGTACTTC. Translation: CASSDTRGVPYEQYF.

The chain uses TRBV29-1 and TRBJ1-2; perhaps TRBD1 as D (6 bases). The CDR3 covers 17 residues. The V end was cut by 4 bases, the J end by 0 bases, with 21 bases between. CDR1 is SQVTM, CDR2 ANQGSEA, per germline. The CDR3 protein is CSVAGLTTGTTNYGYTF. The CDR3 DNA reads as TGCAGCGTTGCTGGTCTAACTACAGGGACCACTAACTATGGCTACACCTTC.

DNA of the CDR3: TGTGCCAGCAGCTTAGGGGGACAGGGTAGCAATCAGCCCCAGCATTTT. This encodes CASSLGGQGSNQPQHF. This rearrangement joins TRBV7-9 to TRBJ1-5; 9 positions agree with TRBD1. The CDR3 length is 16 residues. Germline values: CDR1 SEHNR, CDR2 FQNEAQ (reference sequence). The V and J ends lost 1 base and 0 bases, in that order; junction bases with no gene match: 1.

V usage is TRBV11-2 and J usage is TRBJ2-7, with TRBD2 matching 8 bases. This CDR3 is built from 17 residues. V lost 0 bases, J lost 1 base, and 8 bases stayed unmatched. Per the germline V gene, CDR1 is SGHAT and CDR2 is FQNNGV. This chain's CDR3 is CASSLETTSGLSYEQYF. The CDR3 DNA is TGTGCCAGCAGCTTAGAGACAACTAGCGGCCTTTCCTACGAGCAGTACTTC.

The rearrangement joins TRBV28 to TRBJ1-3; TRBD1 is a possible D gene (6 bases). V was clipped by 8 bases and J by 5 bases, with 13 bases between them. The length of the CDR3 is 13 residues. The germline CDR1 and CDR2 sequences are MDHEN and SYDVKM. The CDR3 loop reads CASSYRARNTIYF. For the CDR3, the DNA is TGTGCCAGCTCCTACAGGGCCAGAAACACCATATATTTT.

The chain combines TRBV4-3 with TRBJ1-1; D is uncertain. Germline V lookup: CDR1 LGHNA, CDR2 YSLEER. The CDR3 is 13 amino acids. V lost 0 bases, J lost 8 bases, and 10 bases lay in between. CDR3 nucleotides: TGCGCCAGCAGCCAAGATATATCTTTCGAAGCTTTCTTT. Amino acids: CASSQDISFEAFF.

The chain couples TRBV28 to TRBJ1-2; tentatively, D is TRBD1 (5 bases). The length of the CDR3 is 14 residues. Trimming cost V 7 bases and J 4 bases, with 16 bases left between them. Germline-derived CDR1 and CDR2 are MDHEN and SYDVKM. The CDR3 region is CASTQGAGSYGYTF. CDR3 sequence (DNA): TGTGCCAGCACCCAAGGGGCAGGGAGCTATGGCTACACCTTC.

The chain uses TRBV9 and TRBJ1-4, with a tentative D call TRBD1 (6 bases). The germline V gene has CDR1 SGDLS and CDR2 YYNGEE. The germline V and J ends were trimmed by 3 bases and 4 bases, with 13 bases remaining between them. This CDR3 is 15 amino acids long. In DNA, the CDR3 is TGTGCCAGCAGCGACCGGGACACTCTTAATGAAAAACTGTTTTTT. Its translation is CASSDRDTLNEKLFF.

The chain uses TRBV9 and TRBJ2-5; TRBD1 matches 9 bases. The J call is in doubt because the DNA end fits TRBJ2-7 better. The germline CDR1 and CDR2 sequences are SGDLS and YYNGEE. The CDR3 loop spans 15 amino acids. The CDR3 DNA sequence: TGTGCCAGCAGCGTAGGAACAGGGGGCAGCTACGAGCAGTACTTC. Amino acids: CASSVGTGGSYEQYF.